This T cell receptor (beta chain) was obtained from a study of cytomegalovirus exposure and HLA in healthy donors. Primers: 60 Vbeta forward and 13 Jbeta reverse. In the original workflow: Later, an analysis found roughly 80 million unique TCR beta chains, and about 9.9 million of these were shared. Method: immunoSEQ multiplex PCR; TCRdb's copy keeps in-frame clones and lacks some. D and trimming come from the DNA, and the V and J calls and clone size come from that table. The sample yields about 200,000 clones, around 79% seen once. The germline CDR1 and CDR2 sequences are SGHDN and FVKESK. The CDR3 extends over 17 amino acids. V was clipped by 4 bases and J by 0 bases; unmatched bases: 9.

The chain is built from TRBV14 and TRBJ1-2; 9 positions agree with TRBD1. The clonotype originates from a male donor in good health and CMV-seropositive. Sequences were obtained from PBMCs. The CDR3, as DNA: TGTGCCAGCAGCCCCCAGGGGACAGGGATGACTAACTATGGCTACACCTTC. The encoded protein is CASSPQGTGMTNYGYTF.